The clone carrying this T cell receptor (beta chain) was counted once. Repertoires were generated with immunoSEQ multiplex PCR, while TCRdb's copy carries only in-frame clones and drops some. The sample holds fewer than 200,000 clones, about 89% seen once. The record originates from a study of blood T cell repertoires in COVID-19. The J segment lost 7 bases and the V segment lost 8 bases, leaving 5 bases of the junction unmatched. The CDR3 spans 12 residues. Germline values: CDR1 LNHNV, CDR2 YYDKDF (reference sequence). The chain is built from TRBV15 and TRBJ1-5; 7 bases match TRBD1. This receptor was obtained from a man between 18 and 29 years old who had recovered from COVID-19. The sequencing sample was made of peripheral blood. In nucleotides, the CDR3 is TGTGCCACCGGGCAGGGGGTCCAGCCCCAGCATTTT. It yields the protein CATGQGVQPQHF.